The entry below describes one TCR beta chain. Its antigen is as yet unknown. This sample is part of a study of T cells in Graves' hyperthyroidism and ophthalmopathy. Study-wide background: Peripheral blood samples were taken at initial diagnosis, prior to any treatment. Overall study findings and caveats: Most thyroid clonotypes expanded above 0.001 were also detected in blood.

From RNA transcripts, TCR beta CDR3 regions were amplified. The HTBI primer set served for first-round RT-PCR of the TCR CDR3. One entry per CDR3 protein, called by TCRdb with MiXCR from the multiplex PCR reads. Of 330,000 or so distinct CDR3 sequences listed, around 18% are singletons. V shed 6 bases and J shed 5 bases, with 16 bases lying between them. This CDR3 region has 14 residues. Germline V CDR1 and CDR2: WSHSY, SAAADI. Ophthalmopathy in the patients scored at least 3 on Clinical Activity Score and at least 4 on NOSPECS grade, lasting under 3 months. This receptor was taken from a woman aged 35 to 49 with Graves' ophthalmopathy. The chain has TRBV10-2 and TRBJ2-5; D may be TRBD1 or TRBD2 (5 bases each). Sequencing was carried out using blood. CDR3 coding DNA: TGCGCCAGCAGGGGGGTAGGCGTCTCCGAGACCCAGTACTTC. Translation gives CASRGVGVSETQYF.